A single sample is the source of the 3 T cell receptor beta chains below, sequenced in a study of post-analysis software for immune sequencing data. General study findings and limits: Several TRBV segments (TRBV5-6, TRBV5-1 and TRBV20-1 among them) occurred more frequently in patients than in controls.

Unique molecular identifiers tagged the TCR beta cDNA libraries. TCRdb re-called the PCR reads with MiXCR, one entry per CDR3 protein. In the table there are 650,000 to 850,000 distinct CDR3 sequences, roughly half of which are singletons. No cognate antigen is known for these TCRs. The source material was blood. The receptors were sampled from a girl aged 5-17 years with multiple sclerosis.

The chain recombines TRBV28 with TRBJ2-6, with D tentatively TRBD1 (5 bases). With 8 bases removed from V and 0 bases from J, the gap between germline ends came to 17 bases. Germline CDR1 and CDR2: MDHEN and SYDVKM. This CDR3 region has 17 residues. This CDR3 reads CASAFPGQISGANVLTF. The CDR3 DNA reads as TGTGCCAGCGCCTTCCCAGGACAAATCTCTGGGGCCAACGTCCTGACTTTC. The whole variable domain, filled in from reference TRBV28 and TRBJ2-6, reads DVKVTQSSRYLVKRTGEKVFLECVQDMDHENMFWYRQDPGLGLRLIYFSYDVKMKEKGDIPEGYSVSREKKERFSLILESASTNQTSMYLCASAFPGQISGANVLTFGAGSRLTVL.

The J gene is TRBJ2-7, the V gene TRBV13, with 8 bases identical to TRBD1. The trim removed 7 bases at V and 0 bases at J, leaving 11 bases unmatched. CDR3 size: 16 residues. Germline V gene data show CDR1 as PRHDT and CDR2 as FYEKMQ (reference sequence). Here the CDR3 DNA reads TGTGCCAGCACCATAAATAGACAGGGGATCTCCTACGAGCAGTACTTC. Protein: CASTINRQGISYEQYF.

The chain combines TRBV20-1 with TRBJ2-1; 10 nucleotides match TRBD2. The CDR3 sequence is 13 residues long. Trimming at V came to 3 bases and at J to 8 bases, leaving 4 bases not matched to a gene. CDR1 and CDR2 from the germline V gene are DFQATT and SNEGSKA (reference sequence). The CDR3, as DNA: TGCAGTGCTAGTCTAGCGGGAGTGGATGAGCAGTTCTTC. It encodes CSASLAGVDEQFF.